This is a list of T cell receptor beta chains from one sample in a study of shared clonotypes between healthy human individuals. Measured with immunoSEQ multiplex PCR; TCRdb has only the in-frame clones, and not every one. Among approximately 500,000 clones listed, more than 65% were seen once. What was sequenced was PBMCs. The receptors derive from a woman in her thirties or forties in good health. Some clones in this sample may be carry-over from other donors' samples. Each CDR3 is given with its conserved first and last residue. Each record gives: CDR3 DNA, CDR3 protein, D gene, V gene, clone size, J gene. A D gene is named only where the DNA matches it firmly. Only part of the rows carry a size: once, few, many, or a class if the clone is expanded.

TGTGCCGGAGGACGGGGGAACACTGAAGCTTTCTTT,CAGGRGNTEAFF,.,TRBV30,once,TRBJ1-1
TGTGCCAGCAGTGAGATCCGGGACGAAAAACTGTTTTTT,CASSEIRDEKLFF,.,TRBV6-1,.,TRBJ1-4
TGTGCCAGCAGCCAAGATAGCGGCTCCTACAATGAGCAGTTCTTC,CASSQDSGSYNEQFF,.,TRBV4-2,.,TRBJ2-1
TGTGCCAGCAGACGGGATATCTACTCTGGGGCCAACGTCCTGACTTTC,CASRRDIYSGANVLTF,.,TRBV27,.,TRBJ2-6
TGTGCCAGCAGTGAGAGGGGACAGGGCTCCGGCTATGGCTACACCTTC,CASSERGQGSGYGYTF,TRBD1,TRBV2,.,TRBJ1-2
TGTGCCAGCAGTCGGACAGCGAACACTGAAGCTTTCTTT,CASSRTANTEAFF,.,TRBV6-5,.,TRBJ1-1
TGTGCCTGGAGTGAGGGGTATGGCTACACCTTC,CAWSEGYGYTF,.,TRBV30,once,TRBJ1-2
TGTGCCAGCAGTTTATCACCGTTTAGGGAAAAACTGTTTTTT,CASSLSPFREKLFF,.,TRBV28,.,TRBJ1-4
TGTGCCAGCAGCTTAAGTTCCGGGGGACTTTCTCAGTTCTTC,CASSLSSGGLSQFF,.,TRBV7-6,few,TRBJ2-1
TGTGCCAGCAGCACCGGAAACACCATATATTTT,CASSTGNTIYF,.,TRBV28,.,TRBJ1-3
TGTGCCAGCAGCCCAAGGGACAGGGAAGTTGAAGCTTTCTTT,CASSPRDREVEAFF,TRBD1,TRBV16,.,TRBJ1-1
TGCGCCAGCAGCCAAGATTCGGTTGCCCCCTACGAGCAGTACTTC,CASSQDSVAPYEQYF,.,TRBV4-1,.,TRBJ2-7
TGTGCCAGTAGTAGTACGACAGCGCTGAGCTCTGGGGCCAACGTCCTGACTTTC,CASSSTTALSSGANVLTF,.,TRBV19,many,TRBJ2-6
TGCGCCAGCAGCTTGGATGGCATAATCCAAGAGACCCAGTACTTC,CASSLDGIIQETQYF,.,TRBV5-1,.,TRBJ2-5
TGTGCCAGCAGTTCCTTAACCGGGACGAAGAAAGAGACCCAGTACTTC,CASSSLTGTKKETQYF,.,TRBV28,.,TRBJ2-5
TGCAGCGTTGAAGGACTAGCGGGAGGCGGGAGGTACGAGCAGTACTTC,CSVEGLAGGGRYEQYF,TRBD2,TRBV29-1,.,TRBJ2-7
TGTGCCAGCCACAGCTCTGGAAACACCATATATTTT,CASHSSGNTIYF,.,TRBV7-9,once,TRBJ1-3
TGTGCCAGCAGTTTATTGGCAGGCAGAAGCACTGAAGCTTTCTTT,CASSLLAGRSTEAFF,.,TRBV28,.,TRBJ1-1
TGTGCCAGCACCTCGTCCAGGGCGGGTGAGAATGGCTACACCTTC,CASTSSRAGENGYTF,.,TRBV2,many,TRBJ1-2
TGTGCCAGCAGCCCGGGACAGGGGGCCCCCTACGAGCAGTACTTC,CASSPGQGAPYEQYF,TRBD1,TRBV7-2,.,TRBJ2-7
TGTGCCAGCAGTCGCGGACAGGGGGCTACTGAAGCTTTCTTT,CASSRGQGATEAFF,TRBD1,TRBV7-9,.,TRBJ1-1
TGTGCCAGCAGCCCAGGGGGCGGCAGGGCGTCGGGTGAGCAGTACTTC,CASSPGGGRASGEQYF,TRBD1,TRBV7-8,.,TRBJ2-7
TGTGCCATCAGTAACGGGGATGGTTCTGAAGCTTTCTTT,CAISNGDGSEAFF,.,TRBV10-3,.,TRBJ1-1
TGTGCCAGCAGTGAAGGGGGTAGCGGATACAATGAGCAGTTCTTC,CASSEGGSGYNEQFF,.,TRBV2,once,TRBJ2-1
TGTGCCAGCAGTGAGACAGGGGATTACGAGCAGTACTTC,CASSETGDYEQYF,TRBD1,TRBV6-1,.,TRBJ2-7
TGCGCCAGCAGCCAAGGGAGACAAAGCGCCTACGAGCAGTACTTC,CASSQGRQSAYEQYF,.,TRBV4-3,.,TRBJ2-7
TGTGCCAGCAGCCAGGGGGGTGATAGCAATCAGCCCCAGCATTTT,CASSQGGDSNQPQHF,TRBD1,TRBV6-5,once,TRBJ1-5
TGCGCCAGCAGCCGGGGACAGGGCGGGGCCGGGGAGCTGTTTTTT,CASSRGQGGAGELFF,TRBD1,TRBV5-1,.,TRBJ2-2
TGCAGTGCTAGAGAACTCAATGAGCAGTTCTTC,CSARELNEQFF,.,TRBV20-1,.,TRBJ2-1
TGTGCCAGCAGTCGCTTAGCGGGAGGGCCGGAGGAGCAGTACTTC,CASSRLAGGPEEQYF,TRBD2,TRBV28,.,TRBJ2-7
TGTGCCAGCGCCGAGCGGGAGTTAGATACGCAGTATTTT,CASAERELDTQYF,TRBD2,TRBV6-4,.,TRBJ2-3
TGTGCCAGCAGCCCCCCGGGGAGCAGCCTCAATACGCAGTATTTT,CASSPPGSSLNTQYF,.,TRBV7-8,many,TRBJ2-3
TGTGCCAGCAGTTTGGAGGGCTTGACTGAAGCTTTCTTT,CASSLEGLTEAFF,.,TRBV27,.,TRBJ1-1
TGTGCCAGCAGCCCCGGCGGTCGGAATGAGCAGTTCTTC,CASSPGGRNEQFF,.,TRBV5-4,once,TRBJ2-1
TGTGCCAGCAGCTCCGACTGGCACGAGCAGTACTTC,CASSSDWHEQYF,.,TRBV7-9,.,TRBJ2-7
TGTGCCAGCAGTTTATCGCGCAGGGCAGTGAGCGGCTACACCTTC,CASSLSRRAVSGYTF,.,TRBV27,.,TRBJ1-2
TGTGCCAGTCGGGGACAGGGGGTTGAAAAACTGTTTTTT,CASRGQGVEKLFF,TRBD1,TRBV19,.,TRBJ1-4
TGCGCCAGCAGGGCCGGGACTAGCGGCCCTAGCACAGATACGCAGTATTTT,CASRAGTSGPSTDTQYF,TRBD2,TRBV5-1,.,TRBJ2-3
TGTGCCAGAAGCCGAGGACAGGAGGGAGGGGATGAGCAGTTCTTC,CARSRGQEGGDEQFF,.,TRBV5-3,.,TRBJ2-1
TGTGCCAGCAGCTGGCATTATGGCTACACCTTC,CASSWHYGYTF,.,TRBV28,.,TRBJ1-2
TGCGCCAGCAGCTTCGGGCCCCTCATGAGCGAGCAGTACTTC,CASSFGPLMSEQYF,.,TRBV5-1,.,TRBJ2-7
TGTGCCAGCAGGGAGGACAGAGGCTCCTATGGCTACACCTTC,CASREDRGSYGYTF,.,TRBV2,.,TRBJ1-2
TGTGCCAGCAGTGGGAACAGGGGGTGGAATGAGCAGTTCTTC,CASSGNRGWNEQFF,TRBD1,TRBV28,.,TRBJ2-1
TGCGCCAGCAGCCGGGACAGCCCCCGAAACGAGCAGTACTTC,CASSRDSPRNEQYF,TRBD1,TRBV5-1,many,TRBJ2-7
TGTGCCAGCAGTTACGGGCAGATGCAGTATTTT,CASSYGQMQYF,.,TRBV6-5,.,TRBJ2-3